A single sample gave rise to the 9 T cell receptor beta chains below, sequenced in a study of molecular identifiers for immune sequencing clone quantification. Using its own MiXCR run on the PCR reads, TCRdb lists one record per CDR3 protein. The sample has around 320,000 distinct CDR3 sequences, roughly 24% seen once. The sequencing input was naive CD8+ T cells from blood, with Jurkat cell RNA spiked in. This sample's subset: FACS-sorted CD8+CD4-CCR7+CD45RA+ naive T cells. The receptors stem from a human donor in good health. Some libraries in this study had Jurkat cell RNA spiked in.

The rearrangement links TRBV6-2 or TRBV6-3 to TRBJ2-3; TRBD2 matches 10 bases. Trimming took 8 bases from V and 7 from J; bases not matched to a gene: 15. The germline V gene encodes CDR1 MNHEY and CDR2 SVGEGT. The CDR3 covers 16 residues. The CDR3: CASRHPEGLAKNTQYF. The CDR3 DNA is TGTGCCAGCCGCCATCCCGAGGGACTAGCGAAGAATACGCAGTATTTT.

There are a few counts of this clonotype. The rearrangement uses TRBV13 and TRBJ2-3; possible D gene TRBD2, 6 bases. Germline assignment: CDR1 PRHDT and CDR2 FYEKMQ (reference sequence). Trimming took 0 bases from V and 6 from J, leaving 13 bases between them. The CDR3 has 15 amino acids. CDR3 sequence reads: CASSLGTGEWDTQYF. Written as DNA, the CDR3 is TGTGCCAGCAGCTTAGGGACGGGAGAGTGGGATACGCAGTATTTT.

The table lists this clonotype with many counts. For the CDR3, the DNA is TGCGCCAGCAGCCAAGATCTTATGGCAGGGCTGAACACTGAAGCTTTCTTT. As protein: CASSQDLMAGLNTEAFF. The chain joins TRBV4-3 to TRBJ1-1; maybe TRBD1 (5 bases). Per the germline V gene, CDR1 is LGHNA and CDR2 is YSLEER. The ends were cut back, 0 bases at V and 0 bases at J, with 14 bases in the middle. The CDR3 is made up of 17 amino acids.

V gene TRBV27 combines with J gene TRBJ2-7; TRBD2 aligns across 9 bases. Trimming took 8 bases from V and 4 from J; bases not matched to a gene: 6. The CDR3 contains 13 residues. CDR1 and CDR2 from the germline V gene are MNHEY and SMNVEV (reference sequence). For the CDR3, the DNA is TGTGCCAGCGGAGCGGGGGGAGCTTACGAGCAGTACTTC. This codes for CASGAGGAYEQYF.

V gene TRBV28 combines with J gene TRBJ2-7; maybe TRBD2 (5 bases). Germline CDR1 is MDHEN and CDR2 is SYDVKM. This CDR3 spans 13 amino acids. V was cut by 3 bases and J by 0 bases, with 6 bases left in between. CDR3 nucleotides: TGTGCCAGCAGTTTGAGGGTCTCCTACGAGCAGTACTTC. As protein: CASSLRVSYEQYF. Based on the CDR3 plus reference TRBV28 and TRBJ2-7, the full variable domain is DVKVTQSSRYLVKRTGEKVFLECVQDMDHENMFWYRQDPGLGLRLIYFSYDVKMKEKGDIPEGYSVSREKKERFSLILESASTNQTSMYLCASSLRVSYEQYFGPGTRLTVT.

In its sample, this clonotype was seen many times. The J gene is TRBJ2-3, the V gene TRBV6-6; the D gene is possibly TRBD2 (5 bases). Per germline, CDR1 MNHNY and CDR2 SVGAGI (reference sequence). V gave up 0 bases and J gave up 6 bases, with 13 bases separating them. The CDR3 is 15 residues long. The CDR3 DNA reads TGTGCCAGCAGTTACTCTGGGCGGAGGAGCGATACGCAGTATTTT. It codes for CASSYSGRRSDTQYF.

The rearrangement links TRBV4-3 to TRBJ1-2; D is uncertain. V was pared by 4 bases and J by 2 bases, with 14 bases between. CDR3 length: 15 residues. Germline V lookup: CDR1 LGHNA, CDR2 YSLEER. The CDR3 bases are TGCGCCAGCAGCCGAGAACATTGGACCAACTATGGCTACACCTTC. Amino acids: CASSREHWTNYGYTF.

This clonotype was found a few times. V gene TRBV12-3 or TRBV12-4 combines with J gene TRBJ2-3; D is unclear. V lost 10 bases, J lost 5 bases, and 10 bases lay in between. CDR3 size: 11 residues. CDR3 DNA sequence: TGTGCCACCCTCTGGGGAGATACGCAGTATTTT. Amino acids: CATLWGDTQYF.

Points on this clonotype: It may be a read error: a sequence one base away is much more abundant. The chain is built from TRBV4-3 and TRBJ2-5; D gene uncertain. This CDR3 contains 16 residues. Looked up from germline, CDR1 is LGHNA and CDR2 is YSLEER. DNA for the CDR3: TGCGCCAGCAGCCAAGAGACGACAAGACCTCAAGAGACCCAGTGCTTC. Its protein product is CASSQETTRPQETQCF.